A single sample is the source of the 5 T cell receptor beta chains below, sequenced in a study of control samples from healthy donors and cancer patients. Assay used: immunoSEQ multiplex PCR; TCRdb lists only in-frame clones, some missing. The sample records approximately 70,000 clones, roughly nine tenths being singletons. The sequenced sample was blood. These receptors were obtained from a woman aged 45-65 years in good health.

The chain couples TRBV19 to TRBJ2-6; 11 bases are shared with TRBD1. Germline V gene data show CDR1 as LNHDA and CDR2 as SQIVND (reference sequence). The CDR3 consists of 19 residues. Germline trimming cut 5 bases from V and 0 bases from J; bases unmatched to any gene: 9. This CDR3 is CASSLRGQGALSGANVLTF. The CDR3, as DNA: TGTGCCAGTAGTTTACGCGGACAGGGGGCCCTCTCTGGGGCCAACGTCCTGACTTTC.

V and J are TRBV28 and TRBJ2-1; D unclear. Trimming removed 2 bases at V and 0 bases at J, with 5 bases between. CDR3 length: 14 amino acids. CDR1 and CDR2 from the germline V gene are MDHEN and SYDVKM. CDR3 DNA sequence: TGTGCCAGCAGTTTAATTAGCTCCTACAATGAGCAGTTCTTC. The encoded protein is CASSLISSYNEQFF. The full variable domain, completed using reference TRBV28 and TRBJ2-1, is DVKVTQSSRYLVKRTGEKVFLECVQDMDHENMFWYRQDPGLGLRLIYFSYDVKMKEKGDIPEGYSVSREKKERFSLILESASTNQTSMYLCASSLISSYNEQFFGPGTRLTVL.

In its sample, this clone was seen a few times. The chain has TRBV12-3 or TRBV12-4 and TRBJ1-5; possible D gene TRBD1, 6 bases. The CDR3 length is 12 residues. The V end was cut by 6 bases, the J end by 7 bases, with 10 bases between. The CDR3 bases are TGTGCCAGCAGCATAGGGGGGCAGCCCCAGCATTTT. Its translation: CASSIGGQPQHF.

The rearrangement uses TRBV5-1 and TRBJ1-2; D remains unclear. Trimming removed 0 bases from V and 3 bases from J, with 18 bases in between. This CDR3 has 17 amino acids. CDR1 and CDR2 from the germline V gene are SGHRS and YFSETQ. The CDR3 reads CASSLVGRPSRDYGYTF. The CDR3 region has the DNA TGCGCCAGCAGCTTGGTTGGACGCCCATCTAGGGACTATGGCTACACCTTC.

This rearrangement joins TRBV29-1 to TRBJ2-3; 8 bases map to TRBD1. The CDR3 is 13 residues long. Germline values: CDR1 SQVTM, CDR2 ANQGSEA. This CDR3 reads CRPRGTGSDTQYF. CDR3 sequence (DNA): TGCAGACCTCGGGGGACAGGATCAGATACGCAGTATTTT.